This T cell receptor (beta chain) derives from a study of human T cells and chemical hapten exposure. TCRdb itself ran the 5' RACE reads through MiXCR, one entry per CDR3 protein. The data hold 110,000 or so distinct CDR3 sequences, with approximately 20% observed a single time. J lost 3 bases, V lost 0 bases, and 3 bases had no gene match. The length of the CDR3 is 14 residues. CDR1 and CDR2 from the germline V gene are SGDLS and YYNGEE. Total RNA came from unfractionated whole blood. The sequence was obtained from a human donor in good health. This chain connects TRBV9 to TRBJ2-7; 7 nucleotides line up with TRBD1. This CDR3 is CASSVAGTDYEQYF. CDR3 nucleotide sequence: TGTGCCAGCAGCGTAGCGGGGACAGACTACGAGCAGTACTTC.